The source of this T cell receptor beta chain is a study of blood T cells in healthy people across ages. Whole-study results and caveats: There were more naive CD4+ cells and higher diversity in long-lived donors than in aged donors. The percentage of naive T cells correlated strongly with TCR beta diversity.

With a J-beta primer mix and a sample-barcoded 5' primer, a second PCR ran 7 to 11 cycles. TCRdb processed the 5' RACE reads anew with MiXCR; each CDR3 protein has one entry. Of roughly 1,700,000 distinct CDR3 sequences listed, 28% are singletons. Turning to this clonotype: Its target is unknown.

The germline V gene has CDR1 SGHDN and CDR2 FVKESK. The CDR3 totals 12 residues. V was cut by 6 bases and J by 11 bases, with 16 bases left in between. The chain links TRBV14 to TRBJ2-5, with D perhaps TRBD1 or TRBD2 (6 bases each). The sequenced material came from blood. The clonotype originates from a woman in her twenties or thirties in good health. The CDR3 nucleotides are TGTGCCAGCAGACAGGGAGGCTCCAAGCAGTACTTC. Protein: CASRQGGSKQYF.